The text below deals with one T cell receptor beta chain. Its cognate antigen is unknown. The germline V gene encodes CDR1 MNHEY and CDR2 SMNVEV (reference sequence). The CDR3 has 19 residues. Trimming took 0 bases from V and 3 from J; bases not matched to a gene: 13. This entry comes from a study of resident and recirculating memory T cells in vitiligo. Study-wide results and limits: Vitiligo lesions lacked a unique dominant clone, and clonality varied.

This table comes from immunoSEQ multiplex PCR, and its TCRdb copy is limited to in-frame clones, with some not included. The data show 75,000 to 95,000 clones, 92% seen once. Sequencing input: blood. The chain couples TRBV27 to TRBJ2-3, with TRBD2 identical over 9 bases. The TCR sequence derives from a male donor with vitiligo. As DNA, the CDR3 is TGTGCCAGCAGTTTATCGGTCCTAGCGGGAAGAATTGGTACAGATACGCAGTATTTT. Protein: CASSLSVLAGRIGTDTQYF.